The sequence of this TCR beta chain was determined in a study of blood T cell repertoires in COVID-19. Measured with immunoSEQ multiplex PCR; TCRdb has only the in-frame clones, and not every one. The data hold about 99,000 clones, with over 75% observed a single time. The CDR3 runs 15 residues. Trimming shortened V by 6 bases and J by 0 bases, and 15 bases separated the two germline ends. Germline CDR1 is MNHEY and CDR2 is SVGEGT. The chain combines TRBV6-2 or TRBV6-3 with TRBJ2-7, with D possibly matching TRBD1 (5 bases). Sequenced input: peripheral blood. This sequence originates from a human donor in a cohort sampled during active or convalescent COVID-19. CDR3: CASSHWGRSSYEQYF. The CDR3 DNA reads TGTGCCAGCAGCCACTGGGGCAGGAGCTCCTACGAGCAGTACTTC.